Listed here are 6 T cell receptor beta chains from one sample, sequenced in a study of blood T cell repertoires in COVID-19. Only in-frame clones appear in the TCRdb table, and some are missing; sequencing was by immunoSEQ multiplex PCR. The sample lists about 88,000 clones, about 88% occurring once. Input material: peripheral blood. These TCRs come from an elderly woman with acute or convalescent COVID-19.

This clone was found once. The rearrangement uses TRBV15 and TRBJ2-7; 8 bases align to TRBD2. This CDR3 is 14 amino acids long. From germline, CDR1 is LNHNV and CDR2 YYDKDF (reference sequence). V lost 8 bases and J lost 2; bases outside the gene matches: 8. This chain's CDR3 is CATSGTRKPYEQYF. In DNA, the CDR3 is TGTGCCACCTCCGGGACTAGGAAACCCTACGAGCAGTACTTC.

The gene calls are TRBV7-2 and TRBJ1-1; D ambiguous. CDR3 length: 14 residues. Trimming cost V 2 bases and J 1 base, with 8 bases left between them. CDR1 is SGHTA, CDR2 FQGNSA, per germline. The CDR3 loop is CASSLIPGNTEAFF. As DNA, the CDR3 is TGTGCCAGCAGCTTAATACCGGGGAACACTGAAGCTTTCTTT.

This rearrangement joins TRBV30 to TRBJ1-1; D is uncertain. The CDR3 length is 13 residues. Germline V lookup: CDR1 GTSNPN, CDR2 SVGIG (reference sequence). Trimming removed 8 bases at V and 0 bases at J, with 13 bases between. The CDR3 reads CAIRGRVNTEAFF. The CDR3 coding sequence is TGTGCCATCCGGGGTAGAGTGAACACTGAAGCTTTCTTT.

The chain joins TRBV19 to TRBJ2-1; 10 nucleotides agree with TRBD2. Germline V gene data show CDR1 as LNHDA and CDR2 as SQIVND (reference sequence). Trimming at V came to 1 base and at J to 1 base, leaving 1 base not matched to a gene. CDR3 size: 16 residues. For the CDR3, the DNA is TGTGCCAGTAGTATAGCGGGACTAGCGTCCTACAATGAGCAGTTCTTC. Its protein product is CASSIAGLASYNEQFF.

J is TRBJ2-7 and V is TRBV18; unclear D gene. Germline V CDR1 and CDR2: KGHSH, LQKENI. The length of the CDR3 is 14 residues. V gave up 6 bases and J gave up 0 bases, with 12 bases separating them. In nucleotides, the CDR3 is TGTGCCAGCTCCCTTGACATTGTCTCCTACGAGCAGTACTTC. It codes for CASSLDIVSYEQYF.

The chain is built from TRBV25-1 and TRBJ2-5, with D possibly being TRBD1 (5 bases). The germline V gene encodes CDR1 MGHDK and CDR2 SYGVNS. The CDR3 sequence is 14 residues long. The V end lost 3 bases, the J end lost 7 bases, and 15 bases lay between the germline ends. In nucleotides, the CDR3 is TGTGCCAGCAGTGATCCTGACAGAACGGGGACCCAGTACTTC. This codes for CASSDPDRTGTQYF.